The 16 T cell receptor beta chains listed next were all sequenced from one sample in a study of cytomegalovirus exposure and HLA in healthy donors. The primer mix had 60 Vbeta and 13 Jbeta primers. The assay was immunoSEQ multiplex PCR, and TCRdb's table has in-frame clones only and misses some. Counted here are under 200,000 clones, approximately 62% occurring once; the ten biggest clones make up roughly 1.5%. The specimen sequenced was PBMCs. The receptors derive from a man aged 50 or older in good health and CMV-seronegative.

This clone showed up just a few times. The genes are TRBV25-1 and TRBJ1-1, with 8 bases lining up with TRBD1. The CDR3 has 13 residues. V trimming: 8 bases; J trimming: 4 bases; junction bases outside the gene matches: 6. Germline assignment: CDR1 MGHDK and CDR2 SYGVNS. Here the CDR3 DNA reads TGTGCCAGCGGGGGACAGGTGGGCACTGAAGCTTTCTTT. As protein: CASGGQVGTEAFF.

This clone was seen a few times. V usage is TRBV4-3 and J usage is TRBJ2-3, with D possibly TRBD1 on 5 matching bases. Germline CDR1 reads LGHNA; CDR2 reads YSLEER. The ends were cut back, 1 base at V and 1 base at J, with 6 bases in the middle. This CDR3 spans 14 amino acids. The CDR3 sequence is CASSQAQGTDTQYF. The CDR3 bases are TGCGCCAGCAGCCAAGCACAGGGCACAGATACGCAGTATTTT.

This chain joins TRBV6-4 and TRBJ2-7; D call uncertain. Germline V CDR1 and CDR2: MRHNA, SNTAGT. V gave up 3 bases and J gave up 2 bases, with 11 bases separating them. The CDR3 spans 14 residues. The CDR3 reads CASSESIGPYEQYF. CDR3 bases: TGTGCCAGCAGTGAGTCCATTGGGCCCTACGAGCAGTACTTC.

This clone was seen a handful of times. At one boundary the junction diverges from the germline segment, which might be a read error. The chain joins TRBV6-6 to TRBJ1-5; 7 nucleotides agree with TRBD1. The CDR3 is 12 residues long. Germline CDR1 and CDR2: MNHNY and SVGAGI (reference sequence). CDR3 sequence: CASSHGTEPKHF. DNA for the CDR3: TGTGCCAGCAGTCATGGGACAGAGCCCAAGCATTTT.

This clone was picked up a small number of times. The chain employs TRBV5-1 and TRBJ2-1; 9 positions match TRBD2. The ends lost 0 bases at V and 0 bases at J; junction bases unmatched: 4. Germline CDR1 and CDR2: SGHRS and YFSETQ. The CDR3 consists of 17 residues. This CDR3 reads CASSLDLAGSSYNEQFF. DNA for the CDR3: TGCGCCAGCAGCTTGGACCTAGCGGGAAGCTCCTACAATGAGCAGTTCTTC.

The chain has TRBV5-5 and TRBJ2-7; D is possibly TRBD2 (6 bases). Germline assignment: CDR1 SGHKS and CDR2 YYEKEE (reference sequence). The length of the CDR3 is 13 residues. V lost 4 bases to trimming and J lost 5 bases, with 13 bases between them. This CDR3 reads CASSHLGGNEQYF. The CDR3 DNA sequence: TGTGCCAGCAGCCACCTGGGGGGAAACGAGCAGTACTTC.

The CDR3: CASSAGRSGYTF. The CDR3, as DNA: TGTGCCAGCAGCGCAGGGAGGAGTGGCTACACCTTC. The rearrangement uses TRBV6-1 and TRBJ1-2, with D possibly being TRBD1 (5 bases). Trimming took off 6 bases at V and 7 bases at J, with 12 bases between the two ends. CDR1 and CDR2 from the germline V gene are MNHNS and SASEGT. This CDR3 is built from 12 residues.

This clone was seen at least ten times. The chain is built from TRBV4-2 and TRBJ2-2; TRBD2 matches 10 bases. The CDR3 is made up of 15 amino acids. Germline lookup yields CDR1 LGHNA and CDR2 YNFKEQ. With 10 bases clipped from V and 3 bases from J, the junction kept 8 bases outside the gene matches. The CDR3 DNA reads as TGTGCCACCTCGAGGGGACTAGCGTACACCGGGGAGCTGTTTTTT. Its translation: CATSRGLAYTGELFF.

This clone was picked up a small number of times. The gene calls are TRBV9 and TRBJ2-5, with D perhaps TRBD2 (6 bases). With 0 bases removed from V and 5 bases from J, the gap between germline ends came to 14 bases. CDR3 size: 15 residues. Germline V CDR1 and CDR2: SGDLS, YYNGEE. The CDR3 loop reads CASSVALSSGETQYF. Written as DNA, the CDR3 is TGTGCCAGCAGCGTAGCTCTGTCCAGCGGGGAGACCCAGTACTTC.

CDR3 loop: CASSAGGPSYNEQFF. The CDR3 region has the DNA TGTGCCAGCAGCGCGGGGGGGCCCTCCTACAATGAGCAGTTCTTC. The chain joins TRBV28 to TRBJ2-1, with 9 bases fitting TRBD2. V lost 6 bases, J lost 0 bases, and 3 bases stayed unmatched. Germline CDR1 is MDHEN and CDR2 is SYDVKM. The CDR3 is made up of 15 amino acids.

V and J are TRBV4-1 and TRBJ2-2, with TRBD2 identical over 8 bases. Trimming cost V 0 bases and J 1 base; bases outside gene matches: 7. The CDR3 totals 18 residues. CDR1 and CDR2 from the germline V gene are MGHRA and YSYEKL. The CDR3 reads CASSQDSPGGMNTGELFF. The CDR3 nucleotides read TGCGCCAGCAGCCAAGATAGTCCGGGAGGGATGAACACCGGGGAGCTGTTTTTT.

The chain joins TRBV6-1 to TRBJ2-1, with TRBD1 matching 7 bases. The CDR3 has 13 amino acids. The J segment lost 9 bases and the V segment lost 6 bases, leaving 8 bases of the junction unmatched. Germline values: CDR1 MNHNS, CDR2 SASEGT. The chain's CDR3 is CASSVDRLAEQFF. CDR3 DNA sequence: TGTGCCAGCAGCGTGGACAGGCTTGCTGAGCAGTTCTTC.

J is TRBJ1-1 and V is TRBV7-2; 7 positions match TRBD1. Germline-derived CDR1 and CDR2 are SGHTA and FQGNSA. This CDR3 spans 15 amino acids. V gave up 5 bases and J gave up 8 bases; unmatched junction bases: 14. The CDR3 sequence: CASSPNLATGWEAFF. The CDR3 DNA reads TGTGCCAGCAGCCCAAATTTGGCGACAGGGTGGGAAGCTTTCTTT.

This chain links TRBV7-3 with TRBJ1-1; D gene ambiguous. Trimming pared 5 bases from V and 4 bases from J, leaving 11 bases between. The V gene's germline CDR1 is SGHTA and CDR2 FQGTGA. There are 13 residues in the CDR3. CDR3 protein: CASSLTGGTEAFF. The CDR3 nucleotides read TGTGCCAGCAGCCTGACCGGCGGCACTGAAGCTTTCTTT.

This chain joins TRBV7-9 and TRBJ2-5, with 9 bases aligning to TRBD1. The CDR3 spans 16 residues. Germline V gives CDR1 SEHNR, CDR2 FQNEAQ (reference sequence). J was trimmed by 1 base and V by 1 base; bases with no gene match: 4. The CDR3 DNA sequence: TGTGCCAGCAGCTTAGGAACAGGGGGCTCCCAAGAGACCCAGTACTTC. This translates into CASSLGTGGSQETQYF.

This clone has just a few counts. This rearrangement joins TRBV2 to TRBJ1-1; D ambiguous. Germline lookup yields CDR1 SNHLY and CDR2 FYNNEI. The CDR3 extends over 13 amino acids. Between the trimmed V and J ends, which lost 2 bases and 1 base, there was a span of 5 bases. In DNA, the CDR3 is TGTGCCAGCAGTGAACCAGGGAACACTGAAGCTTTCTTT. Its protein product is CASSEPGNTEAFF.